The sequence of this T cell receptor (beta chain) was determined in a study of radiotherapy plus CTLA-4 blockade in lung cancer. This clone was observed once. Ipilimumab-mediated CTLA-4 blockade plus focal radiation was given to patients having chemo-refractory metastatic non-small-cell lung cancer. Deletions cut 5 bases from V and 4 bases from J, with 20 bases between. The CDR3 has 16 residues. Germline assignment: CDR1 PRHDT and CDR2 FYEKMQ (reference sequence). Produced via immunoSEQ multiplex PCR; TCRdb's table is partial and in-frame only. Of fewer than 75,000 clones listed, around 87% are singletons.

The receptor's source is a human donor with non-small cell lung cancer that progressed on radiotherapy plus ipilimumab. The V gene is TRBV13, the J gene TRBJ1-1, with a possible D match to TRBD1 (5 bases). The sequences come from peripheral blood, collected from a patient treated with radiotherapy plus ipilimumab. For the CDR3, the DNA is TGTGCCAGCAGCCACCGAAGCCGCAGGGTAAGCACTGAAGCTTTCTTT. Encoded protein: CASSHRSRRVSTEAFF.